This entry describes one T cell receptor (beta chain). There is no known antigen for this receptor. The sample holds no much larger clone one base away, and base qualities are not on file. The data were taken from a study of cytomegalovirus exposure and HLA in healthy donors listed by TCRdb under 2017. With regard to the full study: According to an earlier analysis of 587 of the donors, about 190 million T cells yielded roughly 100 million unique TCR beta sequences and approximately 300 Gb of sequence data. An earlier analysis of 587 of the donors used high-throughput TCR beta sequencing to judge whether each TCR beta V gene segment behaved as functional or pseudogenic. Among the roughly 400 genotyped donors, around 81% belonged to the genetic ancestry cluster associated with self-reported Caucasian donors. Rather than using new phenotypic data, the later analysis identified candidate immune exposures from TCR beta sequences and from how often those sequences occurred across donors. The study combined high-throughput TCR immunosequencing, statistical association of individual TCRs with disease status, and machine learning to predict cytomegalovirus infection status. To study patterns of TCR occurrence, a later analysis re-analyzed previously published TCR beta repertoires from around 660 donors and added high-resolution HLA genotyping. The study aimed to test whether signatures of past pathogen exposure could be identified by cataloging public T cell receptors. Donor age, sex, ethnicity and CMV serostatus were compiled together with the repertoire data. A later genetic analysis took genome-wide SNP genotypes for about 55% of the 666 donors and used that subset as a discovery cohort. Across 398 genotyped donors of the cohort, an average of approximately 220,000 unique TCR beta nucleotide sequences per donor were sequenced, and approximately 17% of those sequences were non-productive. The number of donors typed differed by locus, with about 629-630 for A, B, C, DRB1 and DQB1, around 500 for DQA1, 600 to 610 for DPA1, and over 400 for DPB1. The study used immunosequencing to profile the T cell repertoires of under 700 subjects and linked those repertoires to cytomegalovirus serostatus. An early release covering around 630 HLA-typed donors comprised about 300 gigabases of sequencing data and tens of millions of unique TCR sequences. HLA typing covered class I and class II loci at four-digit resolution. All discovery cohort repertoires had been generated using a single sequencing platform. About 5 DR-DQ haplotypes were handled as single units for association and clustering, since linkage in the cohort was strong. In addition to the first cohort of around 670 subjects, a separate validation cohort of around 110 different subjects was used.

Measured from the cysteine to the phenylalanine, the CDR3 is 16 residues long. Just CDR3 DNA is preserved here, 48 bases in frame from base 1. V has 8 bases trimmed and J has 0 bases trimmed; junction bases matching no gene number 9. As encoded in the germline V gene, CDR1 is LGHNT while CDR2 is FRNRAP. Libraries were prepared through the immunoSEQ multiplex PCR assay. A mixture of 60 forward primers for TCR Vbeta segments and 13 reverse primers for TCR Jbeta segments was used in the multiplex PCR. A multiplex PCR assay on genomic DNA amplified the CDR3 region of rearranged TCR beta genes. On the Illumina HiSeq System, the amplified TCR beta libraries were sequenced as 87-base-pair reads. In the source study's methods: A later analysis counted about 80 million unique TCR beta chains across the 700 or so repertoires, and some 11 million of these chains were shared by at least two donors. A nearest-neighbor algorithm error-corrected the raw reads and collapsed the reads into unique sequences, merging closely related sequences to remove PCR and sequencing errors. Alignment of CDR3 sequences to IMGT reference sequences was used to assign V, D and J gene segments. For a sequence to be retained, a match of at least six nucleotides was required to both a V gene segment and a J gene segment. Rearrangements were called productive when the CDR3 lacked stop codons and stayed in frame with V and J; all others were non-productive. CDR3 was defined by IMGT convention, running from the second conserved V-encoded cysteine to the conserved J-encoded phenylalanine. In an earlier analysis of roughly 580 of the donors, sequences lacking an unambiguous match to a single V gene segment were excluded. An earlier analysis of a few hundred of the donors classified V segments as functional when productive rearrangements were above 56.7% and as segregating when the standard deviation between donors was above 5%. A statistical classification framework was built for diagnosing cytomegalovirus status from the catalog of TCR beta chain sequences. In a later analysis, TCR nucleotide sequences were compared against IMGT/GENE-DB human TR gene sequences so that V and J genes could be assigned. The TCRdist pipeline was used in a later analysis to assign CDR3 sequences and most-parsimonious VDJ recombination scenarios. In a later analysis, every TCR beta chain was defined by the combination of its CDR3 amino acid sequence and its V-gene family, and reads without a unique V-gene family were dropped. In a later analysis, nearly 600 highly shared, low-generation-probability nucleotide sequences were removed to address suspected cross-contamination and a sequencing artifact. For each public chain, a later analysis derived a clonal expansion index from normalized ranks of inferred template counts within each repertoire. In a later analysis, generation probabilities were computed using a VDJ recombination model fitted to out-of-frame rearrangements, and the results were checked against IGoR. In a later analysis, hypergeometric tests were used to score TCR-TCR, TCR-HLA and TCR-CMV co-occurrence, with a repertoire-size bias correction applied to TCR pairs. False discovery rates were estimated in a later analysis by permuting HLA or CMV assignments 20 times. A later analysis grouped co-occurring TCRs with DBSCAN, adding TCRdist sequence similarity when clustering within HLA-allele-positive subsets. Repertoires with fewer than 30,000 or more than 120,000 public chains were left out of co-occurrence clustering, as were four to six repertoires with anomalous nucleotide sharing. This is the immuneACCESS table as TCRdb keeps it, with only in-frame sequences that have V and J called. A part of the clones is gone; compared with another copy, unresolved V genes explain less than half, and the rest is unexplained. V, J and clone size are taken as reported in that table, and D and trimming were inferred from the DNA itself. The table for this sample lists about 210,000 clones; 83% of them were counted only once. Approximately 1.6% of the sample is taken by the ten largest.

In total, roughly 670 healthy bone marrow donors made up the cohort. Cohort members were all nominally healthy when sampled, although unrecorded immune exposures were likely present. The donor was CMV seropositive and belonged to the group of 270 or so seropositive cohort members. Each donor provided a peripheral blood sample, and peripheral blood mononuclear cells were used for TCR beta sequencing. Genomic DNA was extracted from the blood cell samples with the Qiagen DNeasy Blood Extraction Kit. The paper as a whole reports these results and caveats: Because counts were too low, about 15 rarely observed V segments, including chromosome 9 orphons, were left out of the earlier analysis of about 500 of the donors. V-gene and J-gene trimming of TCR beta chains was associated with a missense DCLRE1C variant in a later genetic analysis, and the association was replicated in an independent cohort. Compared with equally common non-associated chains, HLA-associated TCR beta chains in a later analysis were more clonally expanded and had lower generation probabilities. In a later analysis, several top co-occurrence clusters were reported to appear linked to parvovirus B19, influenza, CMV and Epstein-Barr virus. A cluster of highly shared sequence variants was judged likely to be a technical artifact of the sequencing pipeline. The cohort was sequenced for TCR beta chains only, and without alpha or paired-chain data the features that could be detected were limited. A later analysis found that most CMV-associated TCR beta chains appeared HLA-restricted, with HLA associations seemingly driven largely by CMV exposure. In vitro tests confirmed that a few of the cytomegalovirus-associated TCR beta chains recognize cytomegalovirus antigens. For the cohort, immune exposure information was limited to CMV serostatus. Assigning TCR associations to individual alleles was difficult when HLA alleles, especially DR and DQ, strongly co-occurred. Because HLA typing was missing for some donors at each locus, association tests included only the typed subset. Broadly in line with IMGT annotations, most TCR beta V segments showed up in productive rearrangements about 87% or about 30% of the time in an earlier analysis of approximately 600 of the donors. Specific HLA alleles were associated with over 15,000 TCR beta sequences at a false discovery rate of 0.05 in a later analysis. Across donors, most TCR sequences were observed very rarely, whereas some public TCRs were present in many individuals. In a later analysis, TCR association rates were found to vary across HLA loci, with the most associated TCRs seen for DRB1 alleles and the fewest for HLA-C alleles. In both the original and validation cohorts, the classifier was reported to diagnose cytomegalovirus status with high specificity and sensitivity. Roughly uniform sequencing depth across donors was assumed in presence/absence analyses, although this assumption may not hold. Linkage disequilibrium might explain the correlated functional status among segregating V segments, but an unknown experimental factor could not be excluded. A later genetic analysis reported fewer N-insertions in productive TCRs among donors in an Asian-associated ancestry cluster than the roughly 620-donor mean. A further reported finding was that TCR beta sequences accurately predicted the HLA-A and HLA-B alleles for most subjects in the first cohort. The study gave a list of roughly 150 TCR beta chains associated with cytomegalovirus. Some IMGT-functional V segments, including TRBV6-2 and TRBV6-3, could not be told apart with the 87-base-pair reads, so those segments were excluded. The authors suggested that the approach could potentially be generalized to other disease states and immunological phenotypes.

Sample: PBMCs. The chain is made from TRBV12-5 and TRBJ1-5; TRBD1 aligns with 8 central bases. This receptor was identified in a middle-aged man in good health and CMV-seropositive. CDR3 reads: CASRAGGQYSNQPQHF. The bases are TGTGCTAGTCGGGCAGGGGGCCAATATAGCAATCAGCCCCAGCATTTT.